The 17 T cell receptor beta chains in this list originate from one sample, sequenced in a study of PD-1 blockade in mismatch repair-deficient tumors. TCRdb's table, derived via immunoSEQ multiplex PCR, lists solely in-frame clones and lacks some. Of about 110,000 clones listed, 60% to 85% are singletons. The specimen was peripheral blood, collected approximately 60 weeks after starting pembrolizumab. The receptors derive from an adult with mismatch repair-deficient cancer.

V usage is TRBV7-9 and J usage is TRBJ2-7; D unclear. CDR3 length equals 13 residues. V lost 4 bases and J 3 bases, leaving 10 bases between the germline ends. Germline values: CDR1 SEHNR, CDR2 FQNEAQ (reference sequence). The CDR3 bases are TGTGCCAGCAGCTACGAGGCCAGCTACGAGCAGTACTTC. Protein: CASSYEASYEQYF.

The chain joins TRBV10-3 to TRBJ1-1; D not resolved. Germline V gene lookup returns CDR1 ENHRY and CDR2 SYGVKD. This CDR3 contains 13 residues. V gave up 4 bases and J gave up 1 base, with 7 bases separating them. The DNA for the CDR3 is TGTGCCATCAGTGTTGCAGCGAACACTGAAGCTTTCTTT. Residues: CAISVAANTEAFF.

In its sample, this clone was seen once. CDR3 amino acids: CASSLSPGRGYNEQFF. In DNA form, the CDR3 reads TGCGCCAGCAGCTTATCCCCCGGCAGGGGCTACAATGAGCAGTTCTTC. This chain connects TRBV5-1 to TRBJ2-1, with a possible D match to TRBD1 (6 bases). Trimming stripped 2 bases from V and 3 bases from J, with 15 bases between. The CDR3 is 16 amino acids. CDR1 and CDR2 from the germline V gene are SGHRS and YFSETQ. The full variable domain, with the rest looked up from reference TRBV5-1 and TRBJ2-1, is KAGVTQTPRYLIKTRGQQVTLSCSPISGHRSVSWYQQTPGQGLQFLFEYFSETQRNKGNFPGRFSGRQFSNSRSEMNVSTLELGDSALYLCASSLSPGRGYNEQFFGPGTRLTVL.

V usage is TRBV6-5 and J usage is TRBJ2-3; 7 nucleotides match TRBD1. This CDR3 region has 15 residues. Germline V gene data show CDR1 as MNHEY and CDR2 as SVGAGI. V was clipped by 2 bases and J by 0 bases; unmatched bases: 2. The CDR3 loop is CASSYEGQSTDTQYF. The CDR3 bases are TGTGCCAGCAGTTACGAGGGACAGAGCACAGATACGCAGTATTTT.

This chain links TRBV2 with TRBJ2-7; D is undetermined. V shed 2 bases and J shed 3 bases, with 11 bases lying between them. This CDR3 region has 14 residues. Germline CDR1 and CDR2: SNHLY and FYNNEI. In DNA form, the CDR3 reads TGTGCCAGCAGTGAATTGAATTGGAGCTACGAGCAGTACTTC. It specifies CASSELNWSYEQYF.

The chain recombines TRBV6-5 with TRBJ2-7; D gene uncertain. CDR1 is MNHEY, CDR2 SVGAGI, per germline. Trimming removed 8 bases from V and 3 bases from J, with 8 bases in between. The CDR3 is 11 residues long. CDR3 protein: CASCTGYEQYF. CDR3 sequence (DNA): TGTGCCAGCTGCACGGGCTACGAGCAGTACTTC.

The rearrangement joins TRBV7-9 to TRBJ2-7; D possibly matches TRBD1 or TRBD2 (5 bases each). The CDR3 contains 13 residues. Trimming stripped 5 bases from V and 4 bases from J, with 12 bases between. Germline CDR1 is SEHNR and CDR2 is FQNEAQ (reference sequence). DNA of the CDR3: TGTGCCAGCAGCACGGGGCCTATTTACGAGCAGTACTTC. Its translation is CASSTGPIYEQYF.

This chain links TRBV6-5 with TRBJ2-7; TRBD2 matches at 7 bases. The trim removed 7 bases at V and 4 bases at J, leaving 13 bases unmatched. The germline V gene encodes CDR1 MNHEY and CDR2 SVGAGI. The CDR3 covers 15 residues. The CDR3 loop is CASKGGGRGDYEQYF. The DNA for the CDR3 is TGTGCCAGCAAAGGTGGCGGGAGAGGGGATTACGAGCAGTACTTC.

The chain combines TRBV4-3 with TRBJ2-3; 7 nucleotides agree with TRBD1. The CDR3 runs to 15 residues. The germline V gene has CDR1 LGHNA and CDR2 YSLEER. With V trimmed by 1 base and J by 5 bases, 6 bases remained unmatched. CDR3 amino acids: CASSQGGQKEDTQYF. The DNA of the CDR3 is TGCGCCAGCAGCCAAGGGGGACAGAAGGAAGATACGCAGTATTTT.

The chain recombines TRBV21-1 with TRBJ2-3; TRBD2, the D gene given by the table, was not confirmed from the DNA. TRBV21-1 is a documented pseudogene. This CDR3 comprises 18 residues. CDR3 sequence: CASSPPRGSGSETDTQYF. CDR3 nucleotide sequence: TGTGCCAGCAGCCCCCCCCGGGGTAGCGGGAGTGAAACAGATACGCAGTATTTT.

The rearrangement links TRBV9 to TRBJ1-5; TRBD1 is a possible D gene (5 bases). V lost 0 bases, J lost 3 bases, and 7 bases lay in between. The CDR3 contains 14 residues. The V gene's germline CDR1 is SGDLS and CDR2 YYNGEE. The CDR3 spells CASSVGGYNQPQHF. For the CDR3, the DNA is TGTGCCAGCAGCGTAGGGGGGTACAATCAGCCCCAGCATTTT.

V is TRBV16 and J is TRBJ2-1; D unresolved. Germline assignment: CDR1 KGHSY and CDR2 FQNENV. The CDR3 consists of 13 residues. Trimming stripped 2 bases from V and 5 bases from J, with 7 bases between. The CDR3 DNA sequence: TGTGCCAGCAGCCAAACACAAGACAATGAGCAGTTCTTC. Residues: CASSQTQDNEQFF.

The chain combines TRBV2 with TRBJ2-7, with 8 bases aligning to TRBD1. The ends lost 10 bases at V and 1 base at J; junction bases unmatched: 3. Germline values: CDR1 SNHLY, CDR2 FYNNEI. This CDR3 is built from 12 residues. The CDR3 region is CATGQGSYEQYF. The DNA of the CDR3 is TGTGCCACAGGACAGGGATCCTACGAGCAGTACTTC.

The chain joins TRBV2 to TRBJ2-5; D is possibly TRBD1 (5 bases). The length of the CDR3 is 14 residues. V shed 3 bases and J shed 2 bases, with 10 bases lying between them. Germline CDR1 is SNHLY and CDR2 is FYNNEI. CDR3 amino acids: CASSDLTDQETQYF. The CDR3 bases are TGTGCCAGCAGTGATCTGACAGATCAAGAGACCCAGTACTTC.

This chain connects TRBV6-5 to TRBJ1-2; tentative D call: TRBD1 (6 bases). Germline V gives CDR1 MNHEY, CDR2 SVGAGI. V was shortened by 4 bases and J by 14 bases, with 17 bases between the two germline ends. The CDR3 has 12 residues. CDR3 amino acids: CASSSTGSAATF. The DNA for the CDR3 is TGTGCCAGCAGTTCGACAGGCTCCGCTGCTACCTTC.

The rearrangement links TRBV5-1 to TRBJ2-7; TRBD1 matches at 11 bases. Per the germline V gene, CDR1 is SGHRS and CDR2 is YFSETQ. Trimming removed 0 bases from V and 2 bases from J; junction bases left unmatched: 16. The CDR3 is 20 amino acids. CDR3 nucleotides: TGCGCCAGCAGCTTGGACCTTAGAAACCCCGGACAGGGGGCCGCCTACGAGCAGTACTTC. Translating gives CASSLDLRNPGQGAAYEQYF.

The J gene is TRBJ2-7, the V gene TRBV9; 8 bases are a match to TRBD2. Trimming took 4 bases from V and 3 from J; bases not matched to a gene: 12. This CDR3 is 16 amino acids long. Germline V gene data show CDR1 as SGDLS and CDR2 as YYNGEE. CDR3 sequence: CASSPGDGRADYEQYF. CDR3 coding DNA: TGTGCCAGCAGCCCGGGTGACGGGAGGGCCGACTACGAGCAGTACTTC.